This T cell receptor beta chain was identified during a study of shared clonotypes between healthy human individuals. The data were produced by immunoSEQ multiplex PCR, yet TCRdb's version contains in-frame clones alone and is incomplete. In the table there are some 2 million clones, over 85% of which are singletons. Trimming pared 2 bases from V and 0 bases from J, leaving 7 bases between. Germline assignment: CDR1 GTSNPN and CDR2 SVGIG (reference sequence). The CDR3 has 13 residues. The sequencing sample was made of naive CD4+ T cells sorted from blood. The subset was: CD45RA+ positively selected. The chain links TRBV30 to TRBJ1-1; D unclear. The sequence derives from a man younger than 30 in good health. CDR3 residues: CAWSLAMNTEAFF. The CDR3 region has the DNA TGTGCCTGGAGTTTGGCGATGAACACTGAAGCTTTCTTT.